This is a list of T cell receptor beta chains from one sample in a study of PD-1 blockade in classical Hodgkin lymphoma. Measured with immunoSEQ multiplex PCR; TCRdb has only the in-frame clones, and not every one. This table holds tens of thousands of clones, around 80% found once. Sequencing used CD4+ T cells from blood, obtained at baseline. These receptor sequences come from a human donor with classical Hodgkin lymphoma. Both conserved end residues are trimmed from each CDR3. Each record gives: V gene, J gene, clone size, CDR3 protein. The size of a clone is reported for some rows only, either as once, few or many, or as a class for expanded clones.

v_gene: TRBV2; j_gene: TRBJ1-5; abundance: .; CDR3aa: ASSWTKNRGQPQH
v_gene: TRBV19; j_gene: TRBJ2-5; abundance: .; CDR3aa: ASSPGRYQETQY
v_gene: TRBV4-3; j_gene: TRBJ1-6; abundance: few; CDR3aa: ASSQGTENSPLH
v_gene: TRBV21-1; j_gene: TRBJ2-5; abundance: few; CDR3aa: ASSKARNRGRETQY
v_gene: TRBV11-2; j_gene: TRBJ1-6; abundance: .; CDR3aa: ASSSSRAGFNSPLH
v_gene: TRBV4-2; j_gene: TRBJ1-4; abundance: once; CDR3aa: ASSQVGAGPSEKLF
v_gene: TRBV2; j_gene: TRBJ2-3; abundance: .; CDR3aa: ASSEGQYTDTQY
v_gene: TRBV7-3; j_gene: TRBJ2-2; abundance: .; CDR3aa: ASSFNRDTGELF
v_gene: TRBV11-3; j_gene: TRBJ2-5; abundance: .; CDR3aa: ASSLGPLLETQY
v_gene: TRBV30; j_gene: TRBJ1-5; abundance: .; CDR3aa: AWSGGGSNQPQH
v_gene: TRBV18; j_gene: TRBJ2-7; abundance: .; CDR3aa: ASSNTSEAYEQY
v_gene: TRBV12-5; j_gene: TRBJ1-6; abundance: .; CDR3aa: ASGLGQGRSPLH
v_gene: TRBV10-3; j_gene: TRBJ2-7; abundance: .; CDR3aa: AISDGTSSEQY
v_gene: TRBV2; j_gene: TRBJ1-2; abundance: .; CDR3aa: ASRSQGQGAYGYT
v_gene: TRBV6-5; j_gene: TRBJ1-1; abundance: .; CDR3aa: ASSYVAPDLNTEAF
v_gene: TRBV4-3; j_gene: TRBJ2-1; abundance: .; CDR3aa: ASSQTGTSGGKQF
v_gene: TRBV28; j_gene: TRBJ2-7; abundance: .; CDR3aa: ASSHQGLSEQY
v_gene: TRBV25-1; j_gene: TRBJ1-2; abundance: few; CDR3aa: ASSEPGQPYGYT
v_gene: TRBV6-1; j_gene: TRBJ2-3; abundance: .; CDR3aa: ASRQDIPDTQY
v_gene: TRBV7-2; j_gene: TRBJ2-7; abundance: .; CDR3aa: ASSLRDSPYEQY
v_gene: TRBV18; j_gene: TRBJ1-1; abundance: .; CDR3aa: ASSPPETEAF
v_gene: TRBV19; j_gene: TRBJ2-7; abundance: .; CDR3aa: ASSIGHPTYEQY
v_gene: TRBV7-2; j_gene: TRBJ1-4; abundance: .; CDR3aa: ASSFLQGSGEKLF
v_gene: TRBV7-2; j_gene: TRBJ2-7; abundance: .; CDR3aa: ASSLIRDRGHEQY
v_gene: TRBV19; j_gene: TRBJ2-1; abundance: few; CDR3aa: ASSRLAGSYNEQF
v_gene: TRBV21-1; j_gene: TRBJ1-5; abundance: few; CDR3aa: AEGDQPQH
v_gene: TRBV19; j_gene: TRBJ2-3; abundance: .; CDR3aa: ASSMALAGLVDTQY
v_gene: TRBV29-1; j_gene: .; abundance: .; CDR3aa: SVEASGEYEQY
v_gene: TRBV4-2; j_gene: TRBJ2-3; abundance: .; CDR3aa: ASSQEAGFSTDTQY
v_gene: TRBV7-8; j_gene: TRBJ1-5; abundance: .; CDR3aa: ASSLGWDRATNQPQH
v_gene: TRBV7-3; j_gene: TRBJ2-2; abundance: .; CDR3aa: ASSPLGDTGELF
v_gene: TRBV2; j_gene: TRBJ1-2; abundance: .; CDR3aa: ASSRGQGNYGYT
v_gene: TRBV7-8; j_gene: TRBJ1-1; abundance: .; CDR3aa: ASSLAALNTEAF
v_gene: TRBV6-5; j_gene: TRBJ2-1; abundance: .; CDR3aa: ASRDRGDKIYEQF
v_gene: TRBV18; j_gene: TRBJ1-1; abundance: .; CDR3aa: ASSRDSYTEAF
v_gene: TRBV25-1; j_gene: TRBJ2-7; abundance: .; CDR3aa: ASSDAGTGKQY
v_gene: TRBV6-1; j_gene: TRBJ1-2; abundance: .; CDR3aa: ASSPLGAANYGYT
v_gene: TRBV9; j_gene: TRBJ1-5; abundance: .; CDR3aa: ASSSGQGGNQPQH
v_gene: TRBV10-1; j_gene: TRBJ1-3; abundance: .; CDR3aa: ASSVARSGNTIY